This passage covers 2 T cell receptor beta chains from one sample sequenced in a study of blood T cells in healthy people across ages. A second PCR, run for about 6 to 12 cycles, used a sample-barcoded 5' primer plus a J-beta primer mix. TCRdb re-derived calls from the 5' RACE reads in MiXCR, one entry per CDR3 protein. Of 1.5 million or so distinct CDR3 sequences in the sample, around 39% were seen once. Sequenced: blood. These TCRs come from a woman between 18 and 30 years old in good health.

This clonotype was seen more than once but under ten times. The CDR3 DNA is TGTGCCACCAGCCGACTCGCGGGACGCACAGATACGCAGTATTTT. It encodes CATSRLAGRTDTQYF. This chain connects TRBV15 to TRBJ2-3; tentative D call: TRBD2 (6 bases). The CDR3 has 15 residues. V was pared by 5 bases and J by 1 base, with 13 bases between. The germline V gene has CDR1 LNHNV and CDR2 YYDKDF (reference sequence).

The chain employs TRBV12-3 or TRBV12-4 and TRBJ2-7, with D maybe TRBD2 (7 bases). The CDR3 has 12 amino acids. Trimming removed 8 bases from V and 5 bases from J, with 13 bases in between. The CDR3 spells CASWGGHDEQYF. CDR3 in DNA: TGTGCCAGCTGGGGGGGACATGACGAGCAGTACTTC.